What follows is one T cell receptor beta chain and its context. This sample is part of a study of T cell changes during pregnancy in multiple sclerosis. Profiled with immunoSEQ multiplex PCR; TCRdb holds only in-frame clones, not every one. The data show 55,000 to 75,000 clones, 90% to 95% seen once. The specimen was peripheral blood, collected after pregnancy. The sequence derives from a female donor with multiple sclerosis, enrolled in a pregnancy study.

CDR3: CASSPLTGTDTQYF. Here the CDR3 DNA reads TGTGCCAGCAGTCCTTTGACAGGAACAGATACGCAGTATTTT. The gene calls are TRBV28 and TRBJ2-3; D is possibly TRBD1 (6 bases). Germline-derived CDR1 and CDR2 are MDHEN and SYDVKM. The V gene lost 5 bases and the J gene lost 3 bases, with 12 bases spanning the gap. CDR3 length: 14 amino acids.